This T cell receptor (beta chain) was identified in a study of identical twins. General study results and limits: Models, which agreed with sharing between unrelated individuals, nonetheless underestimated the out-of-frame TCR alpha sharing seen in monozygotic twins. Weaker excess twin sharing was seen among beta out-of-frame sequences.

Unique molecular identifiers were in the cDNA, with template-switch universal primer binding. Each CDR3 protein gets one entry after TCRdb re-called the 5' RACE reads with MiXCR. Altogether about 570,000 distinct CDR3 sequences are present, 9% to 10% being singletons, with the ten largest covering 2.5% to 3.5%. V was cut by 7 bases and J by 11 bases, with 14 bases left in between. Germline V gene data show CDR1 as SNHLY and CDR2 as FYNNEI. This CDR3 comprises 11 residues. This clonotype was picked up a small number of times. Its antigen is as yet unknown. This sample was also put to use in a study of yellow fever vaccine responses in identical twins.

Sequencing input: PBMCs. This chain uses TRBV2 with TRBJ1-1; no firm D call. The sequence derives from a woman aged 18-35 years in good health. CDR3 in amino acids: CASILLTEAFF. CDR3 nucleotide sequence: TGTGCCAGCATTCTATTAACGGAGGCTTTCTTT. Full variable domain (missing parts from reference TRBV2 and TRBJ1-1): EPEVTQTPSHQVTQMGQEVILRCVPISNHLYFYWYRQILGQKVEFLVSFYNNEISEKSEIFDDQFSVERPDGSNFTLKIRSTKLEDSAMYFCASILLTEAFFGQGTRLTVV.